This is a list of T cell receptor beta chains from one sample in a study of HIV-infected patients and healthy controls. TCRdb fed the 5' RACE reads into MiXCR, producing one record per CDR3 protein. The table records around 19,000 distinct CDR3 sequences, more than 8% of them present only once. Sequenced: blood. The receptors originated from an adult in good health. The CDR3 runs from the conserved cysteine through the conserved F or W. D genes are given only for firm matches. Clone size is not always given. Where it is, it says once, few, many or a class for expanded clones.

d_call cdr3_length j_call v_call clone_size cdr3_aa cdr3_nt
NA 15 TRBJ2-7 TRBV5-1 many CASSQDPWIMYEQYF TGCGCCAGCAGCCAGGACCCGTGGATTATGTACGAGCAGTACTTC
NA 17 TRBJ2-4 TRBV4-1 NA CASSQDGRVQGPNIQYF TGCGCCAGCAGCCAAGATGGGCGGGTCCAGGGCCCAAACATTCAGTACTTC
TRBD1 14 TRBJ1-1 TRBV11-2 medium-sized CASSLVGQSAEAFF TGTGCCAGCAGCTTAGTGGGACAGTCTGCTGAAGCTTTCTTT
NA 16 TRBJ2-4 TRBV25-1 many CASSESHQLAKNIQYF TGTGCCAGCAGTGAATCCCACCAGCTAGCCAAAAACATTCAGTACTTC
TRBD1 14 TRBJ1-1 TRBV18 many CASSIGQGRTEAFF TGTGCCAGCTCAATCGGACAGGGTCGTACTGAAGCTTTCTTT
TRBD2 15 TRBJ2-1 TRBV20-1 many CSARDRLAGEYEQFF TGCAGTGCTAGAGATCGGCTAGCGGGGGAATATGAGCAGTTCTTC
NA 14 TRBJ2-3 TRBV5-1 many CASSLALGADTQYF TGCGCCAGCAGCTTGGCGTTGGGGGCAGATACGCAGTATTTT
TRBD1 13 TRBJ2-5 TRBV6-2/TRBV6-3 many CASSYSDGTGMYF TGTGCCAGCAGTTACTCCGACGGGACAGGAATGTACTTC
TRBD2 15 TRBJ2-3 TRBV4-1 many CASRIHDGGTDTQYF TGCGCCAGCAGGATCCATGACGGGGGGACAGATACGCAGTATTTT
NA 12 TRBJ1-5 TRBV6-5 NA CASRTRNQPQHF TGTGCCAGCAGGACCCGCAATCAGCCCCAGCATTTT
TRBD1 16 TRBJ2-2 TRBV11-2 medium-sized CASSLVPGQTTGELFF TGTGCCAGCAGCTTAGTACCGGGACAGACAACCGGGGAGCTGTTTTTT
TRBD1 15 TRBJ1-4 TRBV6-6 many CASWRGGRADEKLFF TGTGCCAGCTGGCGAGGGGGCAGGGCCGATGAAAAACTGTTTTTT
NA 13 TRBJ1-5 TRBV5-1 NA CASSQGRDQPQHF TGCGCCAGCAGCCAGGGGCGTGATCAGCCCCAGCATTTT
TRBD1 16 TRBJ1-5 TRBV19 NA CASSLAKTGINQPQHF TGTGCCAGTAGTTTGGCAAAGACAGGGATCAATCAGCCCCAGCATTTT
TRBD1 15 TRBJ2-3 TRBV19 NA CASSNLGQGLDTQYF TGTGCCAGTAGTAACCTGGGACAGGGTTTGGATACGCAGTATTTT
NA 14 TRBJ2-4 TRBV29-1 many CSVEGVLAKNIQYF TGCAGCGTGGAAGGGGTCCTAGCCAAAAACATTCAGTACTTC
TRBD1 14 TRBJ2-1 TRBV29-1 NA CSVRDRQYLNEQFF TGCAGCGTTAGGGACAGGCAATACCTCAATGAGCAGTTCTTC
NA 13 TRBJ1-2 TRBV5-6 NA CASSEDSFAGYTF TGTGCCAGCAGCGAGGACAGCTTTGCCGGCTACACCTTC
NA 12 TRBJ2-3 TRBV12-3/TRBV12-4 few CASSLVTDTQYF TGTGCCAGCAGTTTAGTTACAGATACGCAGTATTTT
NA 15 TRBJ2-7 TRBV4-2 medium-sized CASSRGPTHRYEQYF TGTGCCAGCAGCCGAGGACCAACCCACCGCTACGAGCAGTACTTC
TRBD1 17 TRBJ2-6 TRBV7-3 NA CASSPTGTGAGANVLTF TGTGCCAGCAGCCCGACCGGGACAGGGGCTGGGGCCAACGTCCTGACTTTC
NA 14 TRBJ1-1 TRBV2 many CASSEADSYTEAFF TGTGCCAGCAGTGAAGCTGACTCCTACACTGAAGCTTTCTTT
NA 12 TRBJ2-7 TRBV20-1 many CSASRRVSEQYF TGCAGTGCTAGCCGGCGGGTGAGCGAGCAGTACTTC
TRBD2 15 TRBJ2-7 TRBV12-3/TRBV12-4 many CASSFSPSGTYEQYF TGTGCCAGCAGTTTTAGCCCTAGCGGAACCTACGAGCAGTACTTC
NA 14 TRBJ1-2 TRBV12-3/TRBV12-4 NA CASSFEGANYGYTF TGTGCCAGCAGTTTTGAGGGAGCTAACTATGGCTACACCTTC
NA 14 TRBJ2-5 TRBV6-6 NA CASTFGGNQETQYF TGTGCCAGTACTTTTGGGGGGAACCAAGAGACCCAGTACTTC
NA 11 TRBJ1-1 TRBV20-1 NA CSGTGNTEAFF TGCAGCGGTACAGGGAACACTGAAGCTTTCTTT
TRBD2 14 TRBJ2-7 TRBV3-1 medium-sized CASSLDSGVYEQYF TGTGCCAGCAGCCTTGATAGCGGGGTCTACGAGCAGTACTTC
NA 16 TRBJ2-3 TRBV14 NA CASSQDRGPYTDTQYF TGTGCCAGCAGCCAAGACCGGGGGCCCTACACAGATACGCAGTATTTT
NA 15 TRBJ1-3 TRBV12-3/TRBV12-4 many CASTSTVNSGNTIYF TGTGCCAGCACTTCCACGGTTAACTCTGGAAACACCATATATTTT
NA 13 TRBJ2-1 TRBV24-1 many CATRTRGMSEQFF TGTGCCACGAGGACTAGGGGGATGTCTGAGCAGTTCTTC
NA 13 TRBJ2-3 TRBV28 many CASSYGVPDTQYF TGTGCCAGCAGTTATGGGGTCCCAGATACGCAGTATTTT
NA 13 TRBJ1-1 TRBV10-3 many CAISGEGSTEAFF TGTGCCATCAGCGGAGAGGGTAGCACTGAAGCTTTCTTT
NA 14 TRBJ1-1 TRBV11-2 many CASSLVMGGTEAFF TGTGCCAGCAGCTTAGTAATGGGGGGCACTGAAGCTTTCTTT
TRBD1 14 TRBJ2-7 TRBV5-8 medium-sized CASSDDRVGYEQYF TGTGCCAGCAGCGATGACAGGGTTGGTTACGAGCAGTACTTC
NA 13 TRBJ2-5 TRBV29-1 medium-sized CSVGNGGPETQYF TGCAGCGTGGGGAATGGGGGGCCAGAGACCCAGTACTTC
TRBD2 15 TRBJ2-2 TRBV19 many CASSNSTSGTGELFF TGTGCCAGTAGTAATTCGACTAGCGGAACCGGGGAGCTGTTTTTT
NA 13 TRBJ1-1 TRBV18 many CASSSAGNTEAFF TGTGCCAGCTCAAGTGCGGGGAACACTGAAGCTTTCTTT
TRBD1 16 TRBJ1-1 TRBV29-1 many CSVKYRGTGGNTEAFF TGCAGCGTTAAATACAGGGGAACCGGAGGAAACACTGAAGCTTTCTTT
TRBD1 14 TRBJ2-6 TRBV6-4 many CASSRTGDTNVLTF TGTGCCAGCAGTCGGACAGGGGATACCAACGTCCTGACTTTC
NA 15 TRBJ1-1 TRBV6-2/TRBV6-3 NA CASAPITPLGTEAFF TGTGCCAGCGCCCCTATAACCCCGTTGGGCACTGAAGCTTTCTTT
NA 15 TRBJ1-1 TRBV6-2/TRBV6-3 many CASSYPQLRNTEAFF TGTGCCAGCAGTTACCCCCAACTGAGGAACACTGAAGCTTTCTTT
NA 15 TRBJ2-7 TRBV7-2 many CASTPVGTDPYEQYF TGTGCCAGCACCCCCGTCGGGACCGATCCCTACGAGCAGTACTTC
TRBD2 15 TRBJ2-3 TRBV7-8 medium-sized CASSSGTSRPDTQYF TGTGCCAGCAGCTCAGGGACTAGCCGGCCAGATACGCAGTATTTT
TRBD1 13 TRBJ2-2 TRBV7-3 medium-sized CASSPRGSGELFF TGTGCCAGCAGCCCCAGGGGGTCCGGGGAGCTGTTTTTT
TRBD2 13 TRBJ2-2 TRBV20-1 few CSASGGTTGELFF TGCAGTGCTAGCGGGGGGACGACCGGGGAGCTGTTTTTT
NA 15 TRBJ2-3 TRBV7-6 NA CASRALSTGTDTQYF TGTGCCAGCAGGGCCCTCAGCACGGGGACAGATACGCAGTATTTT
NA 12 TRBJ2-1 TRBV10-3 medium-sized CAINGRYNEQFF TGTGCCATCAATGGGCGGTACAATGAGCAGTTCTTC
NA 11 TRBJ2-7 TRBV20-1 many CSASFSYEQYF TGCAGTGCTAGTTTCTCCTACGAGCAGTACTTC
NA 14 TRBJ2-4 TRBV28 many CASSLRHAKNIQYF TGTGCCAGCAGTTTGAGACACGCCAAAAACATTCAGTACTTC
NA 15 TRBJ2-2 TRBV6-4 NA CASSDSERASGELFF TGTGCCAGCAGTGACTCAGAGAGGGCGAGCGGGGAGCTGTTTTTT